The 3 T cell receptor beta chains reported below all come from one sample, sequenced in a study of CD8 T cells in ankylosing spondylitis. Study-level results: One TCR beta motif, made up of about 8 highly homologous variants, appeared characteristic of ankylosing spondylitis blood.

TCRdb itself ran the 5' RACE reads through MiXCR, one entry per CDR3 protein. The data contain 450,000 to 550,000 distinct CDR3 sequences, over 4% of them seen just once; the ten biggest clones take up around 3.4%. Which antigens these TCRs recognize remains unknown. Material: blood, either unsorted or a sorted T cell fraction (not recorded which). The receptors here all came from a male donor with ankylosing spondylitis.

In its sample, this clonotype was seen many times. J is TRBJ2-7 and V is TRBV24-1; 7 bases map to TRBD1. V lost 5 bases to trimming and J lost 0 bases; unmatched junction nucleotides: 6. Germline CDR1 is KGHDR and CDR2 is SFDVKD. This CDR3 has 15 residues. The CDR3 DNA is TGTGCCACCAGTGCACTCAGGGGGAACTCCTACGAGCAGTACTTC. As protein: CATSALRGNSYEQYF.

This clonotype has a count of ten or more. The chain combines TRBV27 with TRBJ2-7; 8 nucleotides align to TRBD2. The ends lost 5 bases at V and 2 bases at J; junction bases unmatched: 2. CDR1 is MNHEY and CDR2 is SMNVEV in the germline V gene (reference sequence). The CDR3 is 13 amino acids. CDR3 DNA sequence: TGTGCCAGCAGTGAGACTAGCGCCTACGAGCAGTACTTC. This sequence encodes CASSETSAYEQYF.

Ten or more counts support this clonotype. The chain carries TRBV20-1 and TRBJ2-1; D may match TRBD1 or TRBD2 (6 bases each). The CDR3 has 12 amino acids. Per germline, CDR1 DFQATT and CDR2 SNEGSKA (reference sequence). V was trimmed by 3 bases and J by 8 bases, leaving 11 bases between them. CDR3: CSASVRGHEQFF. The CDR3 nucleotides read TGCAGTGCTAGCGTACGGGGGCATGAGCAGTTCTTC.